The subject of this entry is one T cell receptor (beta chain). The data are from a study of cytotoxic CD8 clonotypes in ibrutinib-treated CLL. V lost 2 bases, J lost 3 bases, and 14 bases lay in between. Germline loops: CDR1 MNHNS, CDR2 SASEGT. CDR3 size: 15 residues. Libraries were prepared by immunoSEQ multiplex PCR; TCRdb keeps only in-frame clonotypes and omits some of them. The sample lists roughly 24,000 clones, about 78% occurring once. This chain uses TRBV6-1 with TRBJ2-7; D tentatively reads TRBD1 or TRBD2 (6 bases each). This TCR was sampled from a human donor with chronic lymphocytic leukemia. The sequenced sample was PBMCs, obtained before ibrutinib treatment. CDR3 nucleotides: TGTGCCAGCAGTGAAAGGCCTGAGGGGGGCTACGAGCAGTACTTC. Encoded protein: CASSERPEGGYEQYF.